The sample holds a few counts of the clone carrying this TCR beta chain. The data are from a study of identical twins. Germline assignment: CDR1 LGHDT and CDR2 YNNKEL (reference sequence). The length of the CDR3 is 11 residues. V was cut by 1 base and J by 7 bases, with 5 bases left in between. TCRdb re-analysed the 5' RACE reads in MiXCR, keeping a single row per CDR3 protein. Altogether some 760,000 distinct CDR3 sequences are present, over 15% being singletons, with the ten largest covering around 13%. These data are also associated with another study on T cells expressing NK-cell markers. From that study: Source material for TCR beta repertoires consisted of sorted CD3+CD56+NKG2C+, CD3+CD56+NKG2C- and CD3+CD56-NKG2C+ T cells.

The rearrangement links TRBV3-1 to TRBJ2-7; D is unresolved. The specimen was PBMCs. The source is a woman in her late teens or twenties in good health. The CDR3 loop is CASSQATEQYF. The CDR3 nucleotides read TGTGCCAGCAGCCAAGCGACGGAGCAGTACTTC.